Listed below are T cell receptor beta chains from one sample, sequenced in a study of blood T cell repertoires in COVID-19. Sequenced by immunoSEQ multiplex PCR; TCRdb stores in-frame clones only, minus some. The sample yields around 480,000 clones, approximately 89% seen once. Sequencing was carried out using peripheral blood. The receptors here all came from a woman aged 45-65 years with COVID-19, enrolled during active disease. Both conserved end residues are part of each CDR3. Fields, in order: CDR3 DNA, CDR3 protein, J gene, D gene, clone size, V gene. D genes are given only for firm matches. The listing skips clone size in some rows; elsewhere it reads once, few, many or a size class.

TGTGCCACCCTACGTAATACAGGGGCGATTAACTATGGCTACACCTTC,CATLRNTGAINYGYTF,TRBJ1-2,TRBD1,.,TRBV2
TGTGCCAGCACCCGGCCCCGACAGGGCGCGGATGGCACTGAAGCTTTCTTT,CASTRPRQGADGTEAFF,TRBJ1-1,TRBD1,.,TRBV7-9
TGTGCCAGCAGCCTCGAGGAGACCCAGTACTTC,CASSLEETQYF,TRBJ2-5,.,once,TRBV3-1/TRBV3-2
TGTGCCAGCAGCGTAGGGACAGGAAACACCATATATTTT,CASSVGTGNTIYF,TRBJ1-3,.,.,TRBV9
TGTGCCTGGCGCGGCGGTGGCACAGATACGCAGTATTTT,CAWRGGGTDTQYF,TRBJ2-3,.,.,TRBV30
TGTGCCAGCAGCTTCTTGGGCTCTTCCTCGAACACTGAAGCTTTCTTT,CASSFLGSSSNTEAFF,TRBJ1-1,.,.,TRBV7-8
TGTGCCAGCAGTGAATATAGCATCGGGACAGGGAACGAAAAACTGTTTTTT,CASSEYSIGTGNEKLFF,TRBJ1-4,TRBD1,.,TRBV6-1
TGTGCCAGCAGTTACGGCGAGACCCAGTACTTC,CASSYGETQYF,TRBJ2-5,.,.,TRBV6-2/TRBV6-3
TGTGCCAGCTCACCAATAGAGTCAGGGGGCCTCGGGGGGAATTCACCCCTCCACTTT,CASSPIESGGLGGNSPLHF,TRBJ1-6,TRBD1,.,TRBV18
TGTGCCAGCAGTCCAGGGAGCAATCAGCCCCAGCATTTT,CASSPGSNQPQHF,TRBJ1-5,.,.,TRBV25-1
TGCAGTGCATTACAGGGCTGGGAAGCTTTCTTT,CSALQGWEAFF,TRBJ1-1,.,.,TRBV20-1
TGTGCCAGCAGCGTATTTTCAAGCGGGGGGGCCGTAGAGACCCAGTACTTC,CASSVFSSGGAVETQYF,TRBJ2-5,TRBD2,.,TRBV9
TGTGCCAGCAGTGAAGGAGTTGTGGCTTTCTTT,CASSEGVVAFF,TRBJ1-1,.,.,TRBV6-1
TGTGCCAGCAGTGACAGGGTGAGCTCCTATAATTCACCCCTCCACTTT,CASSDRVSSYNSPLHF,TRBJ1-6,TRBD1,.,TRBV28
TGCGCCAGCGGCCGTGGAGGGGCCGATGAGCAGTTCTTC,CASGRGGADEQFF,TRBJ2-1,.,.,TRBV5-1
TGTGCCAGCATGGTCGAAGGGGCGGCGACCGGGGAGCTGTTTTTT,CASMVEGAATGELFF,TRBJ2-2,.,.,TRBV6-5
TGTGCCAGCAGCCAAGGGAGGGACACTGAAGCTTTCTTT,CASSQGRDTEAFF,TRBJ1-1,.,few,TRBV4-2
TGTGCCAGCAGCGCCTCACAGGGGGAAGGAACTGAAGCTTTCTTT,CASSASQGEGTEAFF,TRBJ1-1,TRBD1,.,TRBV7-9
TGCAGCGCCCCCACTGGAGCGGGGGGAAACAATGAGCAGTTCTTC,CSAPTGAGGNNEQFF,TRBJ2-1,TRBD2,.,TRBV29-1
TGCAGCGTTGAAGATCCCGGACGGGGATATGGCTACACCTTC,CSVEDPGRGYGYTF,TRBJ1-2,.,.,TRBV29-1
TGTGCCAGCAGCTTAGCGATCAGCGGGGGGCCGGGGGTCACAGATACGCAGTATTTT,CASSLAISGGPGVTDTQYF,TRBJ2-3,TRBD2,.,TRBV7-9
TGTGCCAGCAGTGAAGCGGTCGGCAGGGGCGAGCAGTACTTC,CASSEAVGRGEQYF,TRBJ2-7,.,.,TRBV6-1
TGTGCCAGCAAGGAGGGCGCGGAGGAAAAACTGTTTTTT,CASKEGAEEKLFF,TRBJ1-4,.,few,TRBV6-5
TGCGCCAGCAGGCCCGCAGGGGGCTCGAGGGGCTACACCTTC,CASRPAGGSRGYTF,TRBJ1-2,TRBD1,.,TRBV5-1
TGTGCCAGCAGTTTATTTTCCGGGGGGCGAGGGGAAAAACTGTTTTTT,CASSLFSGGRGEKLFF,TRBJ1-4,.,.,TRBV27
TGCAGTGCTAGTTTATTTAAGACTACTGAAGCTTTCTTT,CSASLFKTTEAFF,TRBJ1-1,.,.,TRBV20-1
TGTGCCAGTGGGTGGGAGGAGACCCAGTACTTC,CASGWEETQYF,TRBJ2-5,.,.,TRBV19
TGTGCCTGGAGTGGCGGGGGAGGAAAGACCCAGTACTTC,CAWSGGGGKTQYF,TRBJ2-5,TRBD2,.,TRBV30
TGTGCCACCGCAACCCGGGGAGCAACTAATGAAAAACTGTTTTTT,CATATRGATNEKLFF,TRBJ1-4,.,.,TRBV27
TGTGCCAGCAGCTTGGGTGGCAGCACAGATACGCAGTATTTT,CASSLGGSTDTQYF,TRBJ2-3,.,.,TRBV5-6
TGTGCCAGTAGCCACGACGGGCGCGGGACTGAAGCTTTCTTT,CASSHDGRGTEAFF,TRBJ1-1,.,.,TRBV19
TGTGCCAGCAGCTTGGACGGTAGCGGTTTCTATGGCTACACCTTC,CASSLDGSGFYGYTF,TRBJ1-2,.,once,TRBV5-5
TGCGCCAGCAGCCTATTAAGCGGGGCGACCTACGAGCAGTACTTC,CASSLLSGATYEQYF,TRBJ2-7,TRBD2,.,TRBV5-1
TGTGCCAGCAGCTCGACTAGCGGGGGGGCCACGGAGACCCAGTACTTC,CASSSTSGGATETQYF,TRBJ2-5,TRBD2,.,TRBV5-4
TGTGCCAGCACCCGCCGGGACTCTACCTACGAGCAGTACTTC,CASTRRDSTYEQYF,TRBJ2-7,.,.,TRBV28
TGTGCCAGCAGCGTAGACTATGAGCAGTTCTTC,CASSVDYEQFF,TRBJ2-1,.,.,TRBV9
TGTGCCAGCTCGCCAAAATGGGGAGAGCCCCAGCATTTT,CASSPKWGEPQHF,TRBJ1-5,.,.,TRBV18
TGCGCCAGCAGCTTGAACGGGAAAACTGAAGCTTTCTTT,CASSLNGKTEAFF,TRBJ1-1,.,.,TRBV5-1
TGTGCCAGCAGTGGGCAGGGTCATGGCTACACCTTC,CASSGQGHGYTF,TRBJ1-2,.,.,TRBV2
TGTGCCAGCAGCAAACTTTCCCCGGGCCCAAACGCCCTTCCCCCGGGATTGAGGGACATTCAGTACTTC,CASSKLSPGPNALPPGLRDIQYF,TRBJ2-4,.,few,TRBV21-1
TGCGCCAGCAGTGGGACAGGGGGCGCCGATCAGCCCCAGCATTTT,CASSGTGGADQPQHF,TRBJ1-5,TRBD1,.,TRBV5-1
TGTGCCAGTAGTACAAACCGGGACAGCGATTATGGCTACACCTTC,CASSTNRDSDYGYTF,TRBJ1-2,TRBD1,.,TRBV19
TGTGCCAGCAGCCAAGATAAGTGGGGAGGTCGGGCTAATGAAAAACTGTTTTTT,CASSQDKWGGRANEKLFF,TRBJ1-4,.,.,TRBV3-1/TRBV3-2
TGTGCCACCAGCAGAGAAATAGGGGGAACTTTTGGCTACACCTTC,CATSREIGGTFGYTF,TRBJ1-2,.,.,TRBV15
TGTGCCAGCCTCGCCGGGACTAGCAAGGAGCAGTACTTC,CASLAGTSKEQYF,TRBJ2-7,TRBD2,.,TRBV11-2
TGTGCCAGCAGCTTCGGACAGGGATCACCCCTCCACTTT,CASSFGQGSPLHF,TRBJ1-6,TRBD1,.,TRBV5-6
TGTGCCAGCAGAGTCGGGCGGGTGGGCTACACCTTC,CASRVGRVGYTF,TRBJ1-2,.,.,TRBV6-5
TGCGCCAGCAGCTTGGGACAGGGGTTAGAGACTGAAGCTTTCTTT,CASSLGQGLETEAFF,TRBJ1-1,TRBD1,.,TRBV5-1
TGTGCCAGCAGCCTCACTACGGGGAGCAATCAGCCCCAGCATTTT,CASSLTTGSNQPQHF,TRBJ1-5,.,once,TRBV7-2
TGTGCCAGCAGCCCAGTAGCGGGGGTCACAGATACGCAGTATTTT,CASSPVAGVTDTQYF,TRBJ2-3,TRBD2,.,TRBV14
TGTGCCAGCAGCAGACTAGCGCAGGAGCAGTTCTTC,CASSRLAQEQFF,TRBJ2-1,TRBD2,.,TRBV7-6
TGTGCCAGCAGCCCTCGGGCAGGGGGCAGTCAGCCCCAGCATTTT,CASSPRAGGSQPQHF,TRBJ1-5,TRBD1,.,TRBV11-2
TGTGCCACCGGTCTAGGGACAGGGCTAGGGAATGAGCAGTTCTTC,CATGLGTGLGNEQFF,TRBJ2-1,TRBD1,.,TRBV24-1
TGTGCCAGCTCGCGGCCGGGTGAGACCCAGTACTTC,CASSRPGETQYF,TRBJ2-5,.,.,TRBV27
TGTGCCAGCAGCAAAGCGGGGCACAGCCAAGAGACCCAGTACTTC,CASSKAGHSQETQYF,TRBJ2-5,TRBD2,.,TRBV2
TGTGCCAGCAGTCAAGATACGATCCTCAGCTCTGGAAACACCATATATTTT,CASSQDTILSSGNTIYF,TRBJ1-3,.,.,TRBV28
TGTGCCTCGCGGAGGGGAGGATTGAACACTGAAGCTTTCTTT,CASRRGGLNTEAFF,TRBJ1-1,.,.,TRBV5-4
TGTGCCAGCAGCAAAGGAGGCACGGTGGAAGCTTTCTTT,CASSKGGTVEAFF,TRBJ1-1,.,.,TRBV21-1
TGTGCCAGCTCACCGGGCGGGGCGGACTACGAGCAGTACTTC,CASSPGGADYEQYF,TRBJ2-7,.,.,TRBV18
TGTGCCATCAGTGAGCCCCGGTCGGGGGGAGCCGAGCAGTACTTC,CAISEPRSGGAEQYF,TRBJ2-7,TRBD2,.,TRBV10-3